This T cell receptor beta chain was captured by sequencing in a study of technical replicates of blood from a handful of donors. Germline V gene sequence: CDR1 SGHAT, CDR2 FQNNGV. Trimming removed 7 bases from V and 3 bases from J, with 18 bases in between. The CDR3 consists of 15 residues. TCRdb's table, derived via immunoSEQ multiplex PCR, lists solely in-frame clones and lacks some. This table has tens of thousands of clones, around 97% appearing once. The chain links TRBV11-2 to TRBJ1-1; the D gene is possibly TRBD1 (5 bases). The specimen was T cells isolated from PBMCs. This sequence was found in a human donor in good health. CDR3 loop: CASTSLEGPDTEAFF. CDR3 DNA: TGTGCCAGCACCAGCTTGGAGGGACCCGACACTGAAGCTTTCTTT.